These T cell receptor beta chains were read from a single sample in a study of T cells in localized non-small cell lung cancer. Sequencing used immunoSEQ multiplex PCR; TCRdb keeps in-frame clones, though not all of them. This table holds about 18,000 clones, about 80% found once. The source was peripheral blood, collected before any cancer treatment. These receptors all stem from a female donor at least 60 years old with stage I lung adenocarcinoma. The CDR3 runs from the conserved cysteine through the conserved F or W. Fields, in order: D gene, clone size, V gene, J gene, CDR3 protein, CDR3 DNA. A D gene is named only where the DNA matches it firmly. Some rows have no size entry. The others give once, few or many, or a class for an expanded clone.

D: TRBD1; size: NA; V: TRBV29-1; J: TRBJ1-6; CDR3: CSVQTGNSPLHF; DNA: TGCAGCGTTCAGACAGGGAACTCACCCCTCCACTTT
D: NA; size: NA; V: TRBV27; J: TRBJ1-1; CDR3: CASSLFAVNTEAFF; DNA: TGTGCCAGCAGTTTATTTGCGGTAAACACTGAAGCTTTCTTT
D: NA; size: NA; V: TRBV5-1; J: TRBJ1-6; CDR3: CASTPRFETENSPLHF; DNA: TGCGCCAGCACTCCCCGTTTTGAGACGGAGAATTCACCCCTCCACTTT
D: NA; size: NA; V: TRBV9; J: TRBJ2-7; CDR3: CASSVGPLVLEQYF; DNA: TGTGCCAGCAGCGTAGGGCCACTCGTCCTCGAGCAGTACTTC
D: NA; size: NA; V: TRBV7-9; J: TRBJ1-4; CDR3: CASSSSGKGEKLFF; DNA: TGTGCCAGCAGCAGTTCGGGAAAGGGGGAAAAACTGTTTTTT
D: TRBD1; size: NA; V: TRBV7-9; J: TRBJ1-2; CDR3: CASSSRTGIDYGYTF; DNA: TGTGCCAGCAGCTCTCGGACAGGGATTGACTATGGCTACACCTTC
D: TRBD1; size: NA; V: TRBV27; J: TRBJ1-2; CDR3: CASSPIGQGVYNGYTF; DNA: TGTGCCAGCAGTCCAATAGGACAGGGAGTTTACAATGGCTACACCTTC
D: NA; size: NA; V: TRBV28; J: TRBJ2-3; CDR3: CASSSPAESTDTQYF; DNA: TGTGCCAGCAGTTCCCCAGCGGAGTCCACAGATACGCAGTATTTT
D: NA; size: NA; V: TRBV11-2; J: TRBJ1-1; CDR3: CASGPSVGAFF; DNA: TGTGCCAGCGGTCCCTCAGTCGGAGCTTTCTTT
D: NA; size: NA; V: TRBV5-5; J: TRBJ2-7; CDR3: CASSLLTDSYEQYF; DNA: TGTGCCAGCAGCTTATTGACGGACTCCTACGAGCAGTACTTC
D: NA; size: NA; V: TRBV4-2; J: TRBJ2-4; CDR3: CASSQEWGQQNIQYF; DNA: TGTGCCAGCAGCCAAGAATGGGGGCAGCAAAACATTCAGTACTTC
D: TRBD2; size: NA; V: TRBV7-3; J: TRBJ2-1; CDR3: CASSFEGTRQFF; DNA: TGTGCCAGCAGCTTTGAGGGGACTAGACAGTTCTTC
D: NA; size: once; V: TRBV20-1; J: TRBJ2-7; CDR3: CSARTAYEQYF; DNA: TGCAGTGCTCGGACAGCCTACGAGCAGTACTTC
D: TRBD1; size: NA; V: TRBV6-5; J: TRBJ1-2; CDR3: CASSGQGGFNGYTF; DNA: TGTGCCAGCTCCGGACAGGGAGGGTTCAATGGCTACACCTTC
D: NA; size: NA; V: TRBV30; J: TRBJ1-1; CDR3: CAWSISDRTNTEAFF; DNA: TGTGCCTGGAGTATTAGCGACAGAACGAACACTGAAGCTTTCTTT
D: NA; size: NA; V: TRBV7-9; J: TRBJ2-5; CDR3: CASSLIGRSETQYF; DNA: TGTGCCAGCAGCTTAATTGGCCGTAGTGAGACCCAGTACTTC
D: TRBD1; size: NA; V: TRBV7-9; J: TRBJ2-2; CDR3: CASSPGQGSGELFF; DNA: TGTGCCAGCAGCCCGGGACAGGGTTCCGGGGAGCTGTTTTTT
D: NA; size: NA; V: TRBV10-1; J: TRBJ2-7; CDR3: CASSVVDNPYEQYF; DNA: TGCGCCAGCAGTGTAGTGGACAATCCCTACGAGCAGTACTTC
D: NA; size: NA; V: TRBV9; J: TRBJ2-1; CDR3: CASGQTYNEQFF; DNA: TGTGCCAGTGGACAAACCTACAATGAGCAGTTCTTC
D: NA; size: NA; V: TRBV5-6; J: TRBJ1-2; CDR3: CASSFGNYGYTF; DNA: TGTGCCAGCAGCTTTGGAAACTATGGCTACACCTTC
D: TRBD1; size: few; V: TRBV7-3; J: TRBJ1-2; CDR3: CASSPGTGETYGYTF; DNA: TGTGCCAGCAGTCCCGGGACAGGGGAAACCTATGGCTACACCTTC